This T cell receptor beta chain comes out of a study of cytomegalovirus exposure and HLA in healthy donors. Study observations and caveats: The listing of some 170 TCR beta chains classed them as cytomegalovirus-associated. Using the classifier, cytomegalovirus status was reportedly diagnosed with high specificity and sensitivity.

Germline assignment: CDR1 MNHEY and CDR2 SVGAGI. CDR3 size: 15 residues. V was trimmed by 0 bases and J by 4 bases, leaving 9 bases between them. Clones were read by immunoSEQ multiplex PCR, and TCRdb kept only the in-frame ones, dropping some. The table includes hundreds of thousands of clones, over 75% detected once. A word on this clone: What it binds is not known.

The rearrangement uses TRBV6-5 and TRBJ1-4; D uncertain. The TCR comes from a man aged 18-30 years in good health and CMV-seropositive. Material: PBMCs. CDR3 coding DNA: TGTGCCAGCAGTTACTCGCGACGGCTTAATGAAAAACTGTTTTTT. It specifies CASSYSRRLNEKLFF.